The subject of this entry is one T cell receptor (beta chain). The data were obtained in a study of control samples from healthy donors and cancer patients. Generated by immunoSEQ multiplex PCR, the TCRdb table keeps only in-frame clones and is missing some. The repertoire holds about 120,000 clones, with more than 70% as singletons. Sequencing was done on a sample of blood. This clonotype originated in a man aged 40-50 years in good health.

CDR3 DNA sequence: TGTGCCAGCAGCCAAGATGCAGGATCCGGGGCCAACGTCCTGACTTTC. Its translation is CASSQDAGSGANVLTF. This chain joins TRBV4-2 and TRBJ2-6, with D unresolved. The germline V gene encodes CDR1 LGHNA and CDR2 YNFKEQ. V was cut by 0 bases and J by 4 bases, with 10 bases left in between. The CDR3 runs to 16 residues.